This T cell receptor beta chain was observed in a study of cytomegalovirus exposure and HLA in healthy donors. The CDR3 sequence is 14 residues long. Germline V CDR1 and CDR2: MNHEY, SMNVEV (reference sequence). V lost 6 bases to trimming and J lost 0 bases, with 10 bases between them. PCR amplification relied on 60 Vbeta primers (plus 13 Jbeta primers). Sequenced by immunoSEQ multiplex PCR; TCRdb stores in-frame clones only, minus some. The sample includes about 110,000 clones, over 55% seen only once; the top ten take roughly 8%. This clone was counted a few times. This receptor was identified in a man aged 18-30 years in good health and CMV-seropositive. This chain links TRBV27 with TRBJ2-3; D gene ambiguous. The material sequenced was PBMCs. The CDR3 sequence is CASSPITSTDTQYF. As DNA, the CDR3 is TGTGCCAGCAGCCCGATTACTAGCACAGATACGCAGTATTTT.